This T cell receptor beta chain was obtained from a study of T cell repertoires in cytomegalovirus infection. Study details: Indicated by public TCR beta signatures were CMV infection and matching HLA type.

Study-wide results and caveats: CMV-specific TCR beta clonotypes restricted by HLA-C were the ones dominating the ex vivo response. Based on cumulative public TCR beta family frequency, carriers of CMV plus the relevant HLA were identified.

This clonotype has only a few counts. Antigen unknown. Trimming cost V 1 base and J 8 bases; bases outside gene matches: 4. There are 13 residues in the CDR3. Germline V lookup: CDR1 SQVTM, CDR2 ANQGSEA. One entry per CDR3 protein, called by TCRdb with MiXCR from the reads. The table has 150,000 to 200,000 distinct CDR3 sequences, approximately 14% seen once. The receptor comes from a human donor in good health (CMV status not recorded). Some clones in this sample may be carry-over from other donors' samples. The chain couples TRBV29-1 to TRBJ1-1; TRBD1 aligns across 10 bases. The sequenced material came from PBMCs. DNA for the CDR3: TGCAGCGTTGAAGGACAGGGGGCCCCCGAAGCTTTCTTT. Translation: CSVEGQGAPEAFF.